Following are 17 T cell receptor beta chains from one sample sequenced in a study of T cells in Graves' hyperthyroidism and ophthalmopathy. What was amplified from RNA transcripts were TCR beta CDR3 regions. HTBI primers drove first-round RT-PCR of the TCR CDR3. Each CDR3 protein gets one entry after TCRdb re-called the multiplex PCR reads with MiXCR. The data show around 420,000 distinct CDR3 sequences, more than 15% seen once. What was sequenced was blood. The source of these receptors is a woman aged 18-35 years with Graves' hyperthyroidism.

In the case of this clonotype: Just one base apart from a much larger clone, this may be a read error. This chain links TRBV6-2 or TRBV6-3 with TRBJ1-1; D gene ambiguous. This CDR3 has 12 residues. V was cut by 10 bases and J by 5 bases, with 14 bases left in between. Germline assignment: CDR1 MNHEY and CDR2 SVGEGT. The CDR3 is CAIAIEGTEAFF. The CDR3, as DNA: TGTGCCATCGCCATTGAGGGAACTGAAGCTTTCTTT.

This clonotype was observed many times. The rearrangement uses TRBV5-1 and TRBJ1-1, with D maybe TRBD1 (6 bases). The CDR3 is made up of 15 amino acids. CDR1 is SGHRS and CDR2 is YFSETQ in the germline V gene. The V gene lost 0 bases and the J gene lost 0 bases, with 9 bases spanning the gap. The CDR3 loop is CASSLGSGVNTEAFF. CDR3 nucleotides: TGCGCCAGCAGCTTGGGGTCAGGGGTGAACACTGAAGCTTTCTTT.

The chain uses TRBV19 and TRBJ2-7, with no clear D. The germline CDR1 and CDR2 sequences are LNHDA and SQIVND (reference sequence). V lost 2 bases to trimming and J lost 9 bases, with 14 bases between them. The CDR3 is 13 residues long. The CDR3 nucleotides are TGTGCCAGTAGTATACGGACCGGTTCGACGCAGTACTTC. Residues: CASSIRTGSTQYF. Full variable domain (rest looked up from reference TRBV19 and TRBJ2-7): DGGITQSPKYLFRKEGQNVTLSCEQNLNHDAMYWYRQDPGQGLRLIYYSQIVNDFQKGDIAEGYSVSREKKESFPLTVTSAQKNPTAFYLCASSIRTGSTQYFGPGTRLTVT.

This clonotype was seen a handful of times. This chain links TRBV12-3 or TRBV12-4 with TRBJ1-6; D is uncertain. Trimming took off 2 bases at V and 4 bases at J, with 9 bases between the two ends. The length of the CDR3 is 15 residues. CDR3: CASSLLPGYNSPLHF. The CDR3 nucleotides are TGTGCCAGCAGTTTACTCCCGGGATATAATTCACCCCTCCACTTT.

This chain's CDR3 is CSARPSNSYEQYF. DNA of the CDR3: TGCAGTGCTAGACCTTCGAACAGCTACGAGCAGTACTTC. This sequence joins TRBV20-1 and TRBJ2-7; D uncertain. V was pared by 2 bases and J by 3 bases, with 11 bases between. There are 13 residues in the CDR3. The germline V gene encodes CDR1 DFQATT and CDR2 SNEGSKA (reference sequence).

This clonotype was counted ten times or more. The gene calls are TRBV20-1 and TRBJ1-2; 8 bases match TRBD1. From germline, CDR1 is DFQATT and CDR2 SNEGSKA (reference sequence). V trimming: 3 bases; J trimming: 3 bases; junction bases outside the gene matches: 0. The CDR3 sequence is 12 residues long. CDR3 DNA: TGCAGTGCTAGGGACAGGGACTATGGCTACACCTTC. Residues: CSARDRDYGYTF.

This clonotype was recorded a few times. The chain is built from TRBV2 and TRBJ1-4, with D perhaps matching TRBD1 (6 bases). Trimming pared 5 bases from V and 6 bases from J, leaving 13 bases between. This CDR3 is 14 amino acids long. Germline CDR1 is SNHLY and CDR2 is FYNNEI. CDR3 loop: CASSPDSIDEKLFF. CDR3 nucleotide sequence: TGTGCCAGCAGTCCGGACAGTATCGATGAAAAACTGTTTTTT.

This clonotype was found many times. The chain employs TRBV18 and TRBJ1-4; tentative D call: TRBD1 (5 bases). V gave up 6 bases and J gave up 3 bases, with 11 bases separating them. The CDR3 sequence is 14 residues long. From germline, CDR1 is KGHSH and CDR2 LQKENI. The CDR3 region is CASSAGLANEKLFF. CDR3 DNA: TGTGCCAGCTCCGCAGGGCTGGCTAATGAAAAACTGTTTTTT.

Ten or more counts support this clonotype. The genes are TRBV5-6 and TRBJ2-1; TRBD2 matches 7 bases. The CDR3 has 16 residues. V gave up 2 bases and J gave up 5 bases; unmatched junction bases: 10. In germline, CDR1 is SGHDT, CDR2 YYEEEE. In nucleotides, the CDR3 is TGTGCCAGCAGCTTCAGGGCGGGAGTTCTCCACAATGAGCAGTTCTTC. Translating gives CASSFRAGVLHNEQFF.

The chain uses TRBV6-1 and TRBJ1-4; perhaps TRBD1 as D (5 bases). This CDR3 is 12 amino acids long. V was clipped by 6 bases and J by 7 bases, with 9 bases between them. Germline CDR1 and CDR2: MNHNS and SASEGT. The DNA of the CDR3 is TGTGCCAGCAGAGCGGGGGGTGAAAAACTGTTTTTT. Translated: CASRAGGEKLFF.

This chain connects TRBV19 to TRBJ1-4, with D perhaps matching TRBD1 (5 bases). The length of the CDR3 is 13 residues. Germline-derived CDR1 and CDR2 are LNHDA and SQIVND (reference sequence). Trimming cost V 5 bases and J 8 bases, with 12 bases left between them. The DNA of the CDR3 is TGTGCCAGTAGTTGGACTGACAGAGAAAAACTGTTTTTT. Translated: CASSWTDREKLFF.

This clonotype showed up just a few times. This chain joins TRBV7-2 and TRBJ1-3; no clear D gene. There are 16 residues in the CDR3. Trimming stripped 6 bases from V and 0 bases from J, with 15 bases between. Germline loops: CDR1 SGHTA, CDR2 FQGNSA. CDR3 residues: CASRRSTASSGNTIYF. CDR3 nucleotides: TGTGCCAGCAGACGAAGCACAGCCTCCTCTGGAAACACCATATATTTT.

This clonotype has more than one count but fewer than ten. The chain is built from TRBV4-1 and TRBJ2-7; perhaps TRBD1 as D (6 bases). The CDR3 covers 14 residues. Germline values: CDR1 MGHRA, CDR2 YSYEKL. V was trimmed by 0 bases and J by 3 bases, leaving 9 bases between them. The chain's CDR3 is CASSQETGYYEQYF. CDR3 in DNA: TGCGCCAGCAGCCAAGAGACAGGATACTACGAGCAGTACTTC.

This clonotype was seen at least ten times. The chain is built from TRBV27 and TRBJ1-1; D is ambiguous. The CDR3 is 14 residues long. Germline CDR1 reads MNHEY; CDR2 reads SMNVEV (reference sequence). V gave up 3 bases and J gave up 0 bases, with 8 bases separating them. CDR3 DNA: TGTGCCAGCAGTTTTCTGGGGATGAACACTGAAGCTTTCTTT. Amino acid sequence: CASSFLGMNTEAFF.

The CDR3 loop reads CSASPRTGSTDTQYF. The CDR3 nucleotides are TGCAGTGCCAGTCCCAGGACAGGGTCCACAGATACGCAGTATTTT. The J gene is TRBJ2-3, the V gene TRBV20-1, with 8 bases matching TRBD1. Trimming cost V 6 bases and J 2 bases; bases outside gene matches: 10. Per germline, CDR1 DFQATT and CDR2 SNEGSKA (reference sequence). The CDR3 has 15 residues.

This clonotype turned up a few times. The chain couples TRBV20-1 to TRBJ2-1; perhaps TRBD2 as D (5 bases). CDR1 and CDR2 (germline): DFQATT, SNEGSKA (reference sequence). The CDR3 extends over 15 amino acids. The ends were cut back, 1 base at V and 4 bases at J, with 14 bases in the middle. CDR3 sequence: CSARGRAALYNEQFF. CDR3 DNA sequence: TGCAGTGCTAGAGGGAGAGCGGCCCTATACAATGAGCAGTTCTTC.

This clonotype has at least ten counts. The rearrangement uses TRBV6-2 or TRBV6-3 and TRBJ1-5; 10 bases agree with TRBD1. This CDR3 contains 17 residues. Germline CDR1 reads MNHEY; CDR2 reads SVGEGT. With 5 bases clipped from V and 4 bases from J, the junction kept 11 bases outside the gene matches. CDR3: CASSGHRGQGGNQPQHF. The CDR3 DNA is TGTGCCAGCAGTGGGCACAGAGGACAGGGGGGGAATCAGCCCCAGCATTTT.